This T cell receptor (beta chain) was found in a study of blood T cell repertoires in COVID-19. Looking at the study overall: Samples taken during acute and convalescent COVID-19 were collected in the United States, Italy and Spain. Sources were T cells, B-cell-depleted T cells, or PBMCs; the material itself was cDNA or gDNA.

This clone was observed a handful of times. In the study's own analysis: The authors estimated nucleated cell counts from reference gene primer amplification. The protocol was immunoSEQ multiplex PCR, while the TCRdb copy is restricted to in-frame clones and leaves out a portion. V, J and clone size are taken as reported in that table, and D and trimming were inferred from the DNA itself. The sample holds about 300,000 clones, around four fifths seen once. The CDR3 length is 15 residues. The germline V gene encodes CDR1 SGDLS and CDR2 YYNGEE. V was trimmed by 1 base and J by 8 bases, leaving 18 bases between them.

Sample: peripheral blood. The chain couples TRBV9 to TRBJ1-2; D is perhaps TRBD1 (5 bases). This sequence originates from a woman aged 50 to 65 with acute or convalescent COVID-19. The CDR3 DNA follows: TGTGCCAGCAGCGTAACATCAGGCGGGGGTTTAGGCTACACCTTC. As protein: CASSVTSGGGLGYTF.